Each of the 19 T cell receptor beta chains below was sequenced from the same sample in a study of CD8 T cells in Susac syndrome. Reverse transcription of about 0.5 to 1 ug RNA was carried out with random hexamers. MiXCR was run by TCRdb on the immunoSEQ multiplex PCR reads, yielding one entry per CDR3 protein. The profile shows hundreds of thousands of distinct CDR3 sequences, about 95% of them singletons. Sequenced material: CD4+ T cells from PBMCs. These receptor sequences come from a human donor with Susac syndrome.

CDR3 sequence: CASSFEGTGGGTEAFF. Here the CDR3 DNA reads TGCGCCAGCAGCTTTGAGGGGACAGGGGGCGGCACTGAAGCTTTCTTT. V usage is TRBV5-1 and J usage is TRBJ1-1, with 12 bases matching TRBD1. Germline trimming cut 2 bases from V and 4 bases from J; bases unmatched to any gene: 6. Germline V gene sequence: CDR1 SGHRS, CDR2 YFSETQ. This CDR3 region has 16 residues.

The rearrangement links TRBV20-1 to TRBJ2-2, with 12 nucleotides matching TRBD2. CDR3 size: 16 residues. The V gene's germline CDR1 is DFQATT and CDR2 SNEGSKA (reference sequence). Trimming took 5 bases from V and 3 from J; bases not matched to a gene: 7. CDR3 protein: CSAWPSGGEDTGELFF. CDR3 DNA sequence: TGCAGTGCTTGGCCTAGCGGGGGGGAGGACACCGGGGAGCTGTTTTTT.

The chain couples TRBV3-1 to TRBJ2-2; no reliable D call. The germline gives CDR1 LGHDT, CDR2 YNNKEL (reference sequence). The V end was cut by 1 base, the J end by 2 bases, with 5 bases between. The CDR3 extends over 14 amino acids. Here the CDR3 DNA reads TGTGCCAGCAGCCAAGGAAAAAACACCGGGGAGCTGTTTTTT. It yields the protein CASSQGKNTGELFF.

J is TRBJ2-7 and V is TRBV7-2, with D possibly TRBD1 on 5 matching bases. CDR3 length: 17 amino acids. Germline V gene lookup returns CDR1 SGHTA and CDR2 FQGNSA. V gave up 0 bases and J gave up 3 bases, with 18 bases separating them. The CDR3 coding sequence is TGTGCCAGCAGCTTAGCGTCGATGAAGGGGATGCGCTACGAGCAGTACTTC. Its translation is CASSLASMKGMRYEQYF.

The chain recombines TRBV30 with TRBJ1-5; possibly TRBD1 for D (5 bases). The germline V and J ends were trimmed by 5 bases and 6 bases, with 14 bases remaining between them. CDR1 is GTSNPN and CDR2 is SVGIG in the germline V gene (reference sequence). CDR3 length equals 13 residues. DNA for the CDR3: TGTGCCTGGGGGGCTCCGGGCGGTCAGCCCCAGCATTTT. This codes for CAWGAPGGQPQHF. Filled out from reference TRBV30 and TRBJ1-5, the complete variable domain reads SQTIHQWPATLVQPVGSPLSLECTVEGTSNPNLYWYRQAAGRGLQLLFYSVGIGQISSEVPQNLSASRPQDRQFILSSKKLLLSDSGFYLCAWGAPGGQPQHFGDGTRLSIL.

This chain's CDR3 is CASSRLGTGEELFF. DNA of the CDR3: TGTGCCAGCAGCCGCCTCGGGACAGGGGAAGAACTGTTTTTT. This chain uses TRBV12-3 or TRBV12-4 with TRBJ1-4; 10 nucleotides agree with TRBD1. The CDR3 has 14 residues. V dropped 6 bases and J dropped 12; count of bases not matched to a gene: 10.

The genes are TRBV30 and TRBJ1-2, with a weak D call TRBD1 (5 bases). Germline CDR1 and CDR2: GTSNPN and SVGIG (reference sequence). Trimming removed 6 bases from V and 1 base from J, with 15 bases in between. The CDR3 is made up of 14 amino acids. CDR3 coding DNA: TGTGCCTGCCGCCCAGACAGTTTTAACTATGGCTACACCTTC. Residues: CACRPDSFNYGYTF. Full variable domain (rest looked up from reference TRBV30 and TRBJ1-2): SQTIHQWPATLVQPVGSPLSLECTVEGTSNPNLYWYRQAAGRGLQLLFYSVGIGQISSEVPQNLSASRPQDRQFILSSKKLLLSDSGFYLCACRPDSFNYGYTFGSGTRLTVV.

This chain links TRBV3-1 with TRBJ2-6; TRBD1 aligns across 10 bases. V lost 4 bases and J lost 8; bases outside the gene matches: 8. Germline assignment: CDR1 LGHDT and CDR2 YNNKEL (reference sequence). This CDR3 is built from 16 residues. CDR3 coding DNA: TGTGCCAGCAGCCTGGGCCCGGGACAGGGGCCCAACGTCCTGACTTTC. It encodes CASSLGPGQGPNVLTF.

The chain links TRBV28 to TRBJ1-5, with 9 bases identical to TRBD1. This CDR3 contains 13 residues. V was clipped by 5 bases and J by 6 bases; unmatched bases: 2. Germline loops: CDR1 MDHEN, CDR2 SYDVKM. The CDR3 loop is CASSGTGIQPQHF. The CDR3 bases are TGTGCCAGCAGTGGGACAGGGATTCAGCCCCAGCATTTT.

The chain recombines TRBV5-1 with TRBJ1-1; 7 bases are a match to TRBD1. The CDR3 is made up of 13 amino acids. CDR1 SGHRS and CDR2 YFSETQ come from the germline V gene. With V trimmed by 0 bases and J by 7 bases, 3 bases remained unmatched. The CDR3 nucleotides are TGCGCCAGCAGCTTGGGGGGACAGCTTGAAGCTTTCTTT. Protein product: CASSLGGQLEAFF.

The rearrangement uses TRBV6-2 or TRBV6-3 and TRBJ1-5; no clear D. V shed 6 bases and J shed 1 base, with 13 bases lying between them. In germline, CDR1 is MNHEY, CDR2 SVGEGT. There are 15 residues in the CDR3. CDR3 sequence: CASRDAKYSNQPQHF. The CDR3, as DNA: TGTGCCAGCAGAGATGCGAAGTACAGCAATCAGCCCCAGCATTTT.

The V and J genes are TRBV6-5 and TRBJ1-4, with a possible D match to TRBD1 (5 bases). CDR1 and CDR2 from the germline V gene are MNHEY and SVGAGI. The CDR3 totals 13 residues. The V and J ends lost 6 bases and 10 bases respectively, with 15 bases between them. The CDR3 nucleotides are TGTGCCAGCAGGCCCCGACAGCGCGGAAAACTGTTTTTT. Its translation: CASRPRQRGKLFF.

The chain employs TRBV5-6 and TRBJ2-7; 7 bases line up with TRBD2. Per germline, CDR1 SGHDT and CDR2 YYEEEE. This CDR3 comprises 15 residues. Germline trimming cut 2 bases from V and 1 base from J; bases unmatched to any gene: 6. CDR3 loop: CASSLRPGGSYEQYF. The CDR3 DNA reads as TGTGCCAGCAGCTTACGCCCGGGGGGATCCTACGAGCAGTACTTC. Combining the CDR3 with reference TRBV5-6 and TRBJ2-7 gives the whole variable domain DAGVTQSPTHLIKTRGQQVTLRCSPKSGHDTVSWYQQALGQGPQFIFQYYEEEERQRGNFPDRFSGHQFPNYSSELNVNALLLGDSALYLCASSLRPGGSYEQYFGPGTRLTVT.

The sample holds a few counts of this clonotype. The chain uses TRBV5-4 and TRBJ2-7; D remains unclear. The CDR3 runs 11 residues. Trimming pared 4 bases from V and 3 bases from J, leaving 5 bases between. Germline V gives CDR1 SGHNT, CDR2 YYREEE (reference sequence). CDR3 nucleotides: TGTGCCAGCAGCCTCGACTACGAGCAGTACTTC. It yields the protein CASSLDYEQYF.

The rearrangement uses TRBV28 and TRBJ2-1; D tentatively reads TRBD1 or TRBD2 (5 bases each). V gave up 5 bases and J gave up 0 bases, with 14 bases separating them. Germline values: CDR1 MDHEN, CDR2 SYDVKM. The CDR3 consists of 16 residues. CDR3 in amino acids: CASSPLGTDSYNEQFF. CDR3 bases: TGTGCCAGCAGTCCCTTGGGGACGGACTCCTACAATGAGCAGTTCTTC. The full variable domain, in which reference TRBV28 and TRBJ2-1 provide the parts outside the CDR3, is DVKVTQSSRYLVKRTGEKVFLECVQDMDHENMFWYRQDPGLGLRLIYFSYDVKMKEKGDIPEGYSVSREKKERFSLILESASTNQTSMYLCASSPLGTDSYNEQFFGPGTRLTVL.

CDR3 DNA: TGTGCCAGCAGCCGCTCAATGGGTGAGAGGTCGTCTGGCTACACCTTC. Protein sequence: CASSRSMGERSSGYTF. This sequence joins TRBV7-2 and TRBJ1-2, with D uncertain. Germline values: CDR1 SGHTA, CDR2 FQGNSA. Trimming cost V 5 bases and J 7 bases, with 23 bases left between them. The CDR3 is made up of 16 amino acids. The entire variable domain, with the rest obtained from reference TRBV7-2 and TRBJ1-2, is as follows: GAGVSQSPSNKVTEKGKDVELRCDPISGHTALYWYRQSLGQGLEFLIYFQGNSAPDKSGLPSDRFSAERTGGSVSTLTIQRTQQEDSAVYLCASSRSMGERSSGYTFGSGTRLTVV.

This chain uses TRBV11-2 with TRBJ2-7; no definite D call. CDR1 and CDR2 (germline): SGHAT, FQNNGV. The V end was cut by 5 bases, the J end by 0 bases, with 11 bases between. The CDR3 loop spans 14 amino acids. DNA of the CDR3: TGTGCCAGCAGCCCCACTTCCGACTCCTACGAGCAGTACTTC. It is translated as CASSPTSDSYEQYF.

V is TRBV27 and J is TRBJ2-3; the match to TRBD2 covers 7 bases. CDR3 length equals 15 residues. Trimming took 6 bases from V and 6 from J; bases not matched to a gene: 12. CDR1 is MNHEY and CDR2 is SMNVEV in the germline V gene (reference sequence). The CDR3 is CASSALADARDTQYF. The CDR3 DNA sequence: TGTGCCAGCAGCGCCCTAGCGGACGCACGGGATACGCAGTATTTT.

The CDR3 region has the DNA TGTGCCTGGACAGTGAACCAAGAGACCCAGTACTTC. Translating it yields CAWTVNQETQYF. The chain links TRBV30 to TRBJ2-5; D not certain. The CDR3 is 12 residues long. Germline V gene data show CDR1 as GTSNPN and CDR2 as SVGIG (reference sequence). V gave up 4 bases and J gave up 0 bases, with 6 bases separating them. Looking up the rest from reference TRBV30 and TRBJ2-5 gives the full variable domain: SQTIHQWPATLVQPVGSPLSLECTVEGTSNPNLYWYRQAAGRGLQLLFYSVGIGQISSEVPQNLSASRPQDRQFILSSKKLLLSDSGFYLCAWTVNQETQYFGPGTRLLVL.